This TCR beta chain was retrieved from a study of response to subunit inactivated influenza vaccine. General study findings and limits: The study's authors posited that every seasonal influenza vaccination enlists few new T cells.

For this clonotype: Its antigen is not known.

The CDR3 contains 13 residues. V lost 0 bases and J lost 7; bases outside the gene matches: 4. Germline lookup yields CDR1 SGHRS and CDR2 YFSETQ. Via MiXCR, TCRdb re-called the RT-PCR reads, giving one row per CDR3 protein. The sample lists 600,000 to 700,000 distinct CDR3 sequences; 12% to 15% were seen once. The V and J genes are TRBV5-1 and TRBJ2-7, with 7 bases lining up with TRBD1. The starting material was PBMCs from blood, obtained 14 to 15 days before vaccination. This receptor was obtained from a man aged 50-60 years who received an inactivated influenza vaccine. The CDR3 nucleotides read TGCGCCAGCAGCTTGGAGGGGGCAGGAGAGCAGTACTTC. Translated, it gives CASSLEGAGEQYF.